The present T cell receptor beta chain was sequenced within a study of T cells after yellow fever vaccination. Study overall: Researchers used SMART-Seq v4 Ultra Low Input to prepare fractions that had low cell numbers. General observations from the study: Repertoires sorted by FACS could include abundant clonotypes that are contaminants from the bulk population.

Making TCR cDNA involved 5'RACE template switching, which added UMIs and a universal primer site. Using its own MiXCR run on the 5' RACE reads, TCRdb lists one record per CDR3 protein. The data hold 90,000 to 150,000 distinct CDR3 sequences, with about 7.2% observed a single time. This clonotype has just a few counts. Its antigen is not known. Germline V gene lookup returns CDR1 SGHTA and CDR2 FQGNSA. V lost 3 bases and J 4 bases, leaving 15 bases between the germline ends. The CDR3 is made up of 15 amino acids. The chain joins TRBV7-2 to TRBJ1-2; D is possibly TRBD1 (6 bases). This sequence originates from a man aged 18 to 29 who received the YFV17D yellow fever vaccine. Sequencing used CD4+ T cells sorted from PBMCs, obtained more than 40 days after the first yellow fever vaccination. In DNA form, the CDR3 reads TGTGCCAGCAGCTTGGGGGGGCGCGGTCCCTATGGCTACACCTTC. Translation gives CASSLGGRGPYGYTF.